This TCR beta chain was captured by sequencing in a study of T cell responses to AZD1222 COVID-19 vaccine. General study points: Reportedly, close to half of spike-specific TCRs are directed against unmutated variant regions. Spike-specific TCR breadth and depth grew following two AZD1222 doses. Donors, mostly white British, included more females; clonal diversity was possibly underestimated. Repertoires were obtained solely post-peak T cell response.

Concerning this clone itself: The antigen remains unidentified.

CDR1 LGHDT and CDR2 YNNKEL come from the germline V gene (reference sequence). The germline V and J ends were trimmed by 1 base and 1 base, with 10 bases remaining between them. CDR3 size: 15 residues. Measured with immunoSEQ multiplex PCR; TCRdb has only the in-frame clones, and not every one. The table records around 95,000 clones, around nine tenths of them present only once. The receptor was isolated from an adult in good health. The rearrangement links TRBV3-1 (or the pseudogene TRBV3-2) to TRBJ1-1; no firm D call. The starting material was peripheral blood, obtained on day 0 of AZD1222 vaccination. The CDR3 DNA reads TGTGCCAGCAGCCAAGGTTACGTCCGGAACACTGAAGCTTTCTTT. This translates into CASSQGYVRNTEAFF.